Sequencing of this T cell receptor (beta chain) was carried out in a study of blood T cells in healthy people across ages (dated by TCRdb to between 2014 and 2017). About the study as a whole: In model experiments, template switching captured roughly one uniquely barcoded TCR beta cDNA molecule for every two T cells. The donors were split into four age groups: young (average around 17 years), middle-aged (39), aged (62) and long-lived (about 74). The study analyzed two additional independent replicas of 1 million unique cDNA reads from the same blood draw for two donors, one aged 18 to 30 and one aged 80 or older. To track age-related changes in TCR beta repertoire diversity, the study relied on deep sequencing normalized with unique cDNA molecular identifiers. The investigation overall reported the following: A strong correlation was found between observed TCR beta diversity and the percentage of naive T cells measured by flow cytometry. Conclusive comparison of naive and antigen-experienced compartments was prevented by the profiling of bulk unsorted PBMCs. As age increased, observed TCR beta diversity per million T cells dropped in a roughly linear way, and a significant reduction was already evident by age about 40. Donor CMV infection status was unknown, potentially confounding age-related changes in expanded clonotypes. Compared with the aged group, more naive CD4+ T cells, fewer expanded clones and increased TCR diversity were shown by the long-lived group, suggesting age selection. Estimates of total diversity based on one million sequenced T cells were regarded as lower bounds and as underestimates.

Donors were 39 systemically healthy Caucasian individuals from Russia aged roughly 6 to 95 years. Each donor gave ten milliliters of peripheral blood, drawn into EDTA-treated Vacutainer tubes. PBMCs were isolated by Ficoll-Paque density-gradient centrifugation, with at least 7 million obtained per sample. Total RNA, at least 6 micrograms per sample, was extracted from PBMCs with Trizol reagent. For every donor, flow cytometry on a PBMC aliquot measured the percentage of naive CD45RAhigh/CD27high T cells. From a lookup of the germline V gene (reference sequence), CDR1 and CDR2 are GTSNPN and SVGIG. The CDR3, from cysteine to phenylalanine, totals 16 residues. Only the CDR3 portion is preserved as DNA: 48 bases, with reading frame beginning at the first base. Receptor amplification or capture employed 5' RACE. The instrument was an Illumina HiSeq 2500. A second roughly 6 to 12 cycle PCR used a sample-barcoded 5' primer and a J-beta primer mix. Each TCR beta cDNA molecule received a unique molecular identifier from a template-switch 5' adaptor carrying 12 random nucleotides. At least 3 million CDR3-containing paired-end reads were obtained from each sample. First-strand cDNA was synthesized from all RNA with the Mint cDNA synthesis kit, primed by a TRBC-specific oligonucleotide. Following uracil-DNA glycosylase treatment, a first 18-cycle PCR with universal primers M1SS and BC2_uni_R was performed on all cDNA. The authors processed their data as follows. For normalization, 1 million high-quality reads, each with a distinct molecular identifier, were randomly selected from each sample. Instead of being binned into consensus sequences, reads that shared molecular identifiers were thrown out. MiTCR, run with a Q25 quality threshold and the strictest error-elimination algorithm, handled CDR3 identification, clonotype clustering and error correction. A nonparametric unseen species model with Euler transformation was used to estimate a lower bound on total TCR beta diversity. In-frame beta chains were kept once TCRdb had trimmed the public reads at Q25 with fastp and called clones with MiXCR. Records with the same CDR3 protein are collapsed into one entry carrying the most frequent genes and DNA. The authors' filters were not applied to this entry. In all, the sample holds around 820,000 distinct CDR3 sequences, and 20% to 30% of those were seen once. The top ten clonotypes cover around 3.6% of the sample.

This clonotype has more than one count but fewer than ten. The specificity of this receptor is unknown. No quality values exist for individual bases; no much larger clone is one base distant. The sample also formed part of further work on T cells of mothers and their children. That second publication adds: The donors were nine systemically healthy Caucasian individuals, made up of three mothers and their six children. cDNA synthesis used all of the extracted RNA, with roughly 1.5 ug of RNA in each 15 ul reaction. In the second PCR, the M1S primer added sample barcodes and 2-4 random nucleotides. Each mother yielded over 9.5 million TCR beta CDR3 reads and each child about 3 million reads. In both related and unrelated pairs, thymic selection shapes the output of TCR recombination in a similar way, with inherited differences having only a minor effect. Normalized repertoire overlap was always slightly but never significantly higher in related than unrelated mother-child pairs. No persistent microchimeric T cell clones were detected, at a sensitivity of roughly 100 clones per million clonotypes. Deep NGS was used in the study to compare the TCR beta repertoires of mothers and children and to look for features that separate related mother-child pairs from unrelated individuals. On average, the children were approximately 11 +/- 4 years old, while the mothers were about 37 +/- 4 years old. After adapters were ligated using NEBNext reagents, the libraries underwent 100+100 nt paired-end sequencing on an Illumina HiSeq 2000. Mother and child libraries were prepared a month apart and sequenced in separate runs to prevent cross-contamination. For each donor, between 500,000 and 2,000,000 distinct TCR beta clonotypes were identified. Naive TCR beta clonotypes were estimated from low-frequency clonotypes matched to each donor's FACS-determined naive share, without sorting.

The sample taken for sequencing was blood. This clonotype originated in a boy between 10 and 17 years old in good health. The sequence is built from TRBV30 and TRBJ2-5; the D gene is unclear. Matching the DNA end better, TRBJ2-7 makes the J call doubtful. Here the CDR3 is given as CAWSFPGRSSTYEQYF. The nucleotide sequence reads as follows: TGTGCCTGGAGTTTCCCAGGTAGATCGAGCACCTACGAGCAGTACTTC.